This T cell receptor beta chain was documented in a study of memory CD4+ T cells and cytomegalovirus serostatus. The overall study: Donors were healthy Belgian adults, about ten CMV seropositive and 24 seronegative. Study results and limitations: CD4+ memory repertoires contained about two fifths of the 164 reported CMV TCRbeta sequences.

In regard to this clone: As yet, its antigen is unknown.

Single viable CD3+CD4+CD8-CD45RO+ cells were sorted as the memory CD4+ T cells. Trimming pared 1 base from V and 8 bases from J, leaving 13 bases between. Germline lookup yields CDR1 MGHDK and CDR2 SYGVNS. The CDR3 spans 14 residues. In the original workflow: Out-of-frame sequences were removed, leaving some 2 million distinct TCRbeta sequences. Profiling relied on immunoSEQ multiplex PCR, and the TCRdb table lists in-frame clones only, not all of them. That table gives V, J and clone size, and the DNA gave D and trimming. The table includes 50,000 to 65,000 clones, around 88% detected once. The sample consisted of memory CD4+ T cells from blood. The sequence was obtained from an adult in good health and CMV-seropositive. This chain joins TRBV25-1 and TRBJ2-3; the D is unclear. This CDR3 is CASSEFGTFATQYF. The CDR3 nucleotides are TGTGCCAGCAGTGAATTTGGTACTTTCGCTACGCAGTATTTT.